This T cell receptor beta chain was observed in a study of regulatory T cells in long-lasting Graves disease. The time point was: newly diagnosed GD, antithyroid drugs for less than 3 months. RNA isolated from PBMCs was used to make the TCR library. Arm-PCR with iRepertoire HTBI primers amplified the CDR3 regions for these TCR beta libraries. TCRdb called the multiplex PCR reads again in MiXCR, with one record for every CDR3 protein. The sample gives 420,000 or so distinct CDR3 sequences, around 17% of which show up once; under 30% is in the top ten. General study points: Favored gene segments in persistent disease were TRBV28, TRBJ1-2 and TRBJ2-5. Comparison showed that persistent patients shared more public clonotypes (2,741) than new patients (966). A reduction in accuracy may have resulted from the small sample size.

Trimming removed 9 bases from V and 2 bases from J; junction bases left unmatched: 4. This CDR3 region has 12 residues. Per germline, CDR1 LGHNA and CDR2 YNFKEQ. This clonotype has a handful of counts. Its antigen remains unknown. These sequences were also reported in another study, on T cells in Graves' hyperthyroidism and ophthalmopathy. That work contributes: Uncontrolled infection, other autoimmune disease, pregnancy or lactation barred patients from enrollment.

The sequence came from a young woman with Graves disease. The chain employs TRBV4-2 and TRBJ2-7; 7 bases match TRBD1. The specimen comprised peripheral blood mononuclear cells (PBMCs), sampled at new diagnosis, from a patient treated with antithyroid drugs. CDR3 sequence (DNA): TGTGCCAGTCAGGGGGACGCCTACGAGCAGTACTTC. This codes for CASQGDAYEQYF.